The 2 T cell receptor beta chains below were found in one sample sequenced in a study of response to subunit inactivated influenza vaccine. Each CDR3 protein is one row after TCRdb ran MiXCR on the RT-PCR reads. Altogether 650,000 or so distinct CDR3 sequences are present, 14% being singletons, with the ten largest covering about 7.4%. Sequenced here: PBMCs from blood, sampled about 14 days before vaccination. The source is a man aged 45-65 years who received an inactivated influenza vaccine.

The chain combines TRBV7-3 with TRBJ2-2, with D hard to call. CDR1 and CDR2 (germline): SGHTA, FQGTGA. The CDR3 spans 16 residues. With 5 bases removed from V and 7 bases from J, the gap between germline ends came to 20 bases. CDR3: CASSPSGSFVDGELFF. The CDR3 DNA is TGTGCCAGCAGCCCCAGTGGTTCATTTGTTGACGGGGAGCTGTTTTTT.

The chain recombines TRBV20-1 with TRBJ1-5; 7 bases match TRBD1. The V and J ends lost 5 bases and 0 bases, in that order; junction bases with no gene match: 4. This CDR3 comprises 14 residues. Germline CDR1 is DFQATT and CDR2 is SNEGSKA (reference sequence). Written as DNA, the CDR3 is TGCAGTGCTTTACAGGGGAATAGCAATCAGCCCCAGCATTTT. Encoded protein: CSALQGNSNQPQHF.